This T cell receptor (beta chain) appears in the sequencing data of a study of T cell responses to AZD1222 COVID-19 vaccine. Study information: Investigators merged groups given second doses at roughly 4 or roughly 12 weeks.

Points on this clone: The antigen is unknown.

Profiled with immunoSEQ multiplex PCR; TCRdb holds only in-frame clones, not every one. Counted here are 120,000 or so clones, less than 95% occurring once; the ten biggest clones make up approximately 7.5%. General study points: Receipt of two AZD1222 doses was followed by a rise in Spike-specific TCR breadth and depth.

Trimming left V 2 bases short and J 0 bases short, with 11 bases between. The CDR3 consists of 15 residues. CDR1 is ENHRY, CDR2 SYGVKD, per germline. The clonotype comes from an adult in good health. Here the sequenced sample was peripheral blood, taken on day 0 of AZD1222 vaccination. The V call is TRBV10-3, the J call TRBJ2-7; D gene ambiguous. The CDR3 DNA follows: TGTGCCATCAGTGAGAGGGCACAGAGCTCCTACGAGCAGTACTTC. This sequence encodes CAISERAQSSYEQYF.